The 27 T cell receptor beta chains presented below share a single source sample, sequenced in a study of post-analysis software for immune sequencing data. Study conclusions and caveats: There were a few TRBV segments more frequent in patients than controls, and TRBV5-6, TRBV5-1 and TRBV20-1 were among them.

These receptors have no identified antigens. Unique molecular identifiers had been added to the TCR beta cDNA libraries. MiXCR, applied by TCRdb to the PCR reads, yields one record per CDR3 protein. This table holds around 260,000 distinct CDR3 sequences, 35% to 45% found once. What was sequenced was blood. All receptors derive from a girl aged 5-17 years with multiple sclerosis.

The CDR3: CSASPLRILHTEAFF. The CDR3 nucleotides read TGCAGTGCTAGTCCCCTTCGGATCCTGCACACTGAAGCTTTCTTT. This rearrangement joins TRBV20-1 to TRBJ1-1; no reliable D call. There are 15 residues in the CDR3. Germline values: CDR1 DFQATT, CDR2 SNEGSKA (reference sequence). V gave up 3 bases and J gave up 3 bases, with 17 bases separating them.

In its sample, this clonotype was seen a few times. The chain carries TRBV3-1 and TRBJ2-1; D is possibly TRBD2 (5 bases). This CDR3 region has 16 residues. Germline V gene data show CDR1 as LGHDT and CDR2 as YNNKEL (reference sequence). The germline V and J ends were trimmed by 0 bases and 10 bases, with 19 bases remaining between them. The chain's CDR3 is CASSQEGGSELREQFF. The CDR3 coding sequence is TGTGCCAGCAGCCAAGAGGGTGGGAGCGAGTTAAGAGAGCAGTTCTTC.

This rearrangement joins TRBV20-1 to TRBJ2-7, with a weak D call TRBD1 (6 bases). The germline V gene has CDR1 DFQATT and CDR2 SNEGSKA (reference sequence). Deletions cut 4 bases from V and 2 bases from J, with 12 bases between. The CDR3 length is 13 residues. Written as DNA, the CDR3 is TGCAGTGCTACTAGGACAGTAACCTACGAGCAGTACTTC. This codes for CSATRTVTYEQYF.

This clonotype was recorded many times. The V gene is TRBV7-9, the J gene TRBJ2-5; D might be TRBD1 or TRBD2, each matching 6 bases. V shed 3 bases and J shed 1 base, with 12 bases lying between them. The CDR3 length is 15 residues. The germline V gene has CDR1 SEHNR and CDR2 FQNEAQ (reference sequence). CDR3 region: CASSFPRGPQETQYF. The CDR3 region has the DNA TGTGCCAGCAGCTTCCCCCGGGGGCCCCAAGAGACCCAGTACTTC.

This clonotype has a handful of counts. CDR3 nucleotides: TGTGCCAGCTCCTGGGGCAGGGAGGTTGGCTACACCTTC. It yields the protein CASSWGREVGYTF. The chain is built from TRBV28 and TRBJ1-2; a possible D gene is TRBD1 (5 bases). Trimming pared 8 bases from V and 7 bases from J, leaving 17 bases between. Germline assignment: CDR1 MDHEN and CDR2 SYDVKM. The CDR3 extends over 13 amino acids.

This clonotype was counted ten times or more. The V gene is TRBV5-1, the J gene TRBJ2-5; 14 bases fit TRBD2. This CDR3 region has 15 residues. The germline V gene has CDR1 SGHRS and CDR2 YFSETQ. The ends lost 4 bases at V and 3 bases at J; junction bases unmatched: 2. The CDR3 nucleotides are TGCGCCAGCAGCGGGGGACTAGCGGGAGAAGAGACCCAGTACTTC. Encoded protein: CASSGGLAGEETQYF. Filled out from reference TRBV5-1 and TRBJ2-5, the complete variable domain reads KAGVTQTPRYLIKTRGQQVTLSCSPISGHRSVSWYQQTPGQGLQFLFEYFSETQRNKGNFPGRFSGRQFSNSRSEMNVSTLELGDSALYLCASSGGLAGEETQYFGPGTRLLVL.

This chain joins TRBV10-3 and TRBJ2-6; D not resolved. This CDR3 region has 15 residues. Germline V gene lookup returns CDR1 ENHRY and CDR2 SYGVKD. V lost 2 bases, J lost 2 bases, and 7 bases lay in between. DNA for the CDR3: TGTGCCATCAGTGAGGCTAGGACTGGGGCCAACGTCCTGACTTTC. The encoded protein is CAISEARTGANVLTF.

Only a few counts were recorded for this clonotype. A read error may explain this, as a much larger clone is one base away. The chain has TRBV7-8 and TRBJ2-6; TRBD1 is a possible D gene (5 bases). Germline CDR1 SGHVS, CDR2 FQNEAQ. CDR3 length: 16 residues. CDR3 sequence (DNA): TGTGCCAGCAGCTTAACGGGTCTCTCTGGGGCCAACGTCCGGACTTTC. Encoded protein: CASSLTGLSGANVRTF.

This clonotype was seen more than once but under ten times. The chain joins TRBV4-1 to TRBJ1-2; D is perhaps TRBD1 (6 bases). V was cut by 0 bases and J by 8 bases, with 16 bases left in between. The CDR3 totals 15 residues. Germline values: CDR1 MGHRA, CDR2 YSYEKL. The CDR3: CASSQEVARGGGYTF. In DNA, the CDR3 is TGCGCCAGCAGCCAAGAGGTCGCCAGGGGCGGAGGCTACACCTTC.

This clonotype was counted only a few times. This rearrangement joins TRBV6-5 to TRBJ1-1; the D is unclear. This CDR3 has 14 residues. With 1 base removed from V and 6 bases from J, the gap between germline ends came to 12 bases. Germline CDR1 reads MNHEY; CDR2 reads SVGAGI. CDR3 loop: CASSYWARGAEAFF. For the CDR3, the DNA is TGTGCCAGCAGTTACTGGGCCCGTGGGGCTGAAGCTTTCTTT.

This clonotype was observed many times. The chain carries TRBV20-1 and TRBJ1-5; no definite D call. The CDR3 covers 10 residues. Germline V gene data show CDR1 as DFQATT and CDR2 as SNEGSKA (reference sequence). V lost 8 bases and J 9 bases, leaving 11 bases between the germline ends. CDR3 protein: CSTGWRPQHF. The DNA for the CDR3 is TGCAGTACGGGGTGGCGGCCCCAGCATTTT.

This clonotype was recorded many times. This chain joins TRBV20-1 and TRBJ2-3; TRBD2 aligns across 10 bases. From germline, CDR1 is DFQATT and CDR2 SNEGSKA (reference sequence). V was pared by 3 bases and J by 3 bases, with 0 bases of the junction left unmatched. The CDR3 is 13 residues long. The CDR3, as DNA: TGCAGTGCTAGGACTAGCGGGACAGATACGCAGTATTTT. It encodes CSARTSGTDTQYF.

This CDR3 reads CASTTGGMQETQYF. As DNA, the CDR3 is TGTGCCAGTACAACAGGGGGGATGCAAGAGACCCAGTACTTC. The V call is TRBV10-3, the J call TRBJ2-5; TRBD1 agrees at 8 bases. The CDR3 is 14 amino acids. Germline assignment: CDR1 ENHRY and CDR2 SYGVKD. The V gene end was trimmed by 10 bases and the J gene end by 2 bases; junction bases not matched to a gene: 9.

This clonotype showed up many times. V gene TRBV5-1 combines with J gene TRBJ2-1, with 10 bases matching TRBD2. The CDR3 is 14 residues long. The V gene's germline CDR1 is SGHRS and CDR2 YFSETQ. The V segment lost 0 bases and the J segment 10 bases; nucleotides outside the gene matches: 4. CDR3 amino acids: CASSLGTSGLEQFF. The CDR3 nucleotides read TGCGCCAGCAGCTTGGGGACTAGCGGTTTGGAGCAGTTCTTC.

This clonotype was detected many times. The genes are TRBV6-6 and TRBJ2-1; no clear D. Trimming removed 4 bases from V and 6 bases from J, with 10 bases in between. CDR1 is MNHNY, CDR2 SVGAGI, per germline (reference sequence). The CDR3 runs to 13 residues. CDR3 DNA: TGTGCCAGCAGTTTAGAGACGCTCAATGAGCAGTTCTTC. Translation: CASSLETLNEQFF.

The table lists this clonotype with many counts. The CDR3 DNA follows: TGTGCCAGCAGTTTCCCATCAGATACGCAGTATTTT. This codes for CASSFPSDTQYF. The chain has TRBV28 and TRBJ2-3; D ambiguous. The CDR3 consists of 12 residues. Germline CDR1 and CDR2: MDHEN and SYDVKM. Deletions cut 3 bases from V and 4 bases from J, with 5 bases between.

This clonotype has ten or more counts. This sequence joins TRBV4-1 and TRBJ2-3, with D possibly being TRBD2 (5 bases). Trimming stripped 1 base from V and 3 bases from J, with 11 bases between. The CDR3 spans 15 residues. In germline, CDR1 is MGHRA, CDR2 YSYEKL. The CDR3, as DNA: TGCGCCAGCAGCCAAGTTACGGGCGGGACAGATACGCAGTATTTT. Amino acid sequence: CASSQVTGGTDTQYF.

The chain couples TRBV20-1 to TRBJ1-6; TRBD1 matches 8 bases. The CDR3 consists of 15 residues. From germline, CDR1 is DFQATT and CDR2 SNEGSKA (reference sequence). V lost 2 bases, J lost 8 bases, and 8 bases stayed unmatched. The CDR3 DNA is TGCAGTGCTAGACCGACAGGGGCGCGATATTCACCCCTCCACTTT. Its protein is CSARPTGARYSPLHF.

Comments on this clonotype: Compared with germline, one end of the junction differs, possibly owing to a read error. The chain employs TRBV25-1 and TRBJ2-1; 7 nucleotides line up with TRBD2. This CDR3 comprises 13 residues. Germline V gives CDR1 MGHDK, CDR2 SYGVNS. This CDR3 reads CAGSGGGYNEQFF. As DNA, the CDR3 is TGTGCCGGCAGTGGGGGGGGATATAATGAGCAGTTCTTC.

This clonotype was observed a few times. The chain is built from TRBV20-1 and TRBJ2-3; 8 positions agree with TRBD2. With V trimmed by 4 bases and J by 4 bases, 4 bases remained unmatched. The CDR3 is 13 amino acids. The germline V gene encodes CDR1 DFQATT and CDR2 SNEGSKA (reference sequence). In nucleotides, the CDR3 is TGCAGTGCTAAGACTAGCGTCCCAGATACGCAGTATTTT. Its translation: CSAKTSVPDTQYF.

There are many counts of this clonotype. The chain combines TRBV28 with TRBJ2-3; D not resolved. Trimming pared 7 bases from V and 1 base from J, leaving 15 bases between. The CDR3 totals 15 residues. Per germline, CDR1 MDHEN and CDR2 SYDVKM. CDR3 loop: CASNPSILGTDTQYF. The CDR3 bases are TGTGCCAGCAACCCCTCAATCCTCGGCACAGATACGCAGTATTTT.

This clonotype was picked up many times. This sequence joins TRBV10-3 and TRBJ1-5; TRBD1 agrees at 7 bases. V gave up 6 bases and J gave up 6 bases; unmatched junction bases: 8. Germline assignment: CDR1 ENHRY and CDR2 SYGVKD. The CDR3 contains 14 residues. CDR3 nucleotides: TGTGCCATCAGCCACCCAGGGGGGGGTCAGCCCCAGCATTTT. Protein sequence: CAISHPGGGQPQHF.

In its sample, this clonotype was seen many times. The genes are TRBV14 and TRBJ2-1; the D gene is possibly TRBD2 (6 bases). This CDR3 comprises 15 residues. Germline V gene sequence: CDR1 SGHDN, CDR2 FVKESK. V dropped 1 base and J dropped 6 bases, with 13 bases sitting between them. Here the CDR3 DNA reads TGTGCCAGCAGCCAAGTCGGCGGGGTACGCAATGAGCAGTTCTTC. Its protein product is CASSQVGGVRNEQFF.

This clonotype occurred a few times. The chain carries TRBV12-3 or TRBV12-4 and TRBJ2-1; tentative D call: TRBD2 (6 bases). The closer fit of TRBJ2-7 to the DNA end suggests the J call may be wrong. The CDR3 sequence is 14 residues long. As DNA, the CDR3 is TGTGCCAGCACCGGGGGTAGCGTCTACAATGAGCAGTACTTC. Translation: CASTGGSVYNEQYF.

At least ten counts were recorded for this clonotype. The J gene is TRBJ2-7, the V gene TRBV5-8; no clear D. Trimming removed 2 bases from V and 1 base from J, with 7 bases in between. The CDR3 sequence is 13 residues long. CDR1 SGHTS and CDR2 YDEGEE come from the germline V gene. CDR3 in amino acids: CASSLGNSYEQYF. In DNA, the CDR3 is TGTGCCAGCAGCTTAGGGAATTCCTACGAGCAGTACTTC.

CDR3 region: CASSLWTGSSGANVLTF. The CDR3 bases are TGTGCCAGCAGTTTATGGACAGGAAGCTCTGGGGCCAACGTCCTGACTTTC. The V call is TRBV12-3 or TRBV12-4, the J call TRBJ2-6; 7 bases line up with TRBD1. Trimming cost V 2 bases and J 0 bases; bases outside gene matches: 4. The CDR3 covers 17 residues.

V usage is TRBV7-9 and J usage is TRBJ1-6, with D possibly matching TRBD1 (6 bases). Germline V gene lookup returns CDR1 SEHNR and CDR2 FQNEAQ (reference sequence). This CDR3 has 16 amino acids. Between the trimmed V and J ends, which lost 5 bases and 6 bases, there was a span of 17 bases. Here the CDR3 DNA reads TGTGCCAGCAGCCCCCAGGGGAGGGGTGGTAATTCACCCCTCCACTTT. Translated, it gives CASSPQGRGGNSPLHF.